This T cell receptor beta chain was sequenced during a study of shared clonotypes between healthy human individuals. Study-level findings and limits: Blood alone was sampled, and tissue repertoires likely differ. Of the naive CD4 clonotypes, roughly 5% were shared across a handful of donors.

Note on this clone: Its specificity is not known. In the same sample, other DNA sequences code for this CDR3.

The CDR3 loop spans 13 amino acids. V shed 0 bases and J shed 3 bases, with 5 bases lying between them. Germline lookup yields CDR1 LNHDA and CDR2 SQIVND (reference sequence). Naive CD8 populations comprised CD45RO-negative cells positively selected for CCR7, excluding terminally differentiated effector memory CD45RA+ cells. The protocol was immunoSEQ multiplex PCR, while the TCRdb copy is restricted to in-frame clones and leaves out a portion. The repertoire consists of hundreds of thousands of clones, with 85% to 95% occurring once and the leading ten covering over 0.09%. The gene calls are TRBV19 and TRBJ2-5; D is ambiguous. The receptor's source is a woman aged 25 to 39 in good health. The sample taken for sequencing was naive CD8+ T cells sorted from blood. CDR3 nucleotide sequence: TGTGCCAGTAGTATAGACGGAGAAGAGACCCAGTACTTC. Encoded protein: CASSIDGEETQYF.